A selection of T cell receptor beta chains follows, all from one sample in a study of shared clonotypes between healthy human individuals. The table came from immunoSEQ multiplex PCR; TCRdb's copy has only in-frame clones and leaves some out. The sample yields 2 million to 3 million clones, 90% to 95% seen once. Sample: naive CD4+ T cells sorted from blood. The source is a man between 18 and 29 years old in good health. The CDR3 runs from the conserved cysteine through the conserved F or W. D genes are given only for firm matches. Size is stated for part of the rows, as once, few or many counts, or as a class when the clone is expanded.

size | J | D | V | CDR3 | DNA
once | TRBJ2-1 | - | TRBV10-3 | CAIGVGYNEQFF | TGTGCCATCGGGGTAGGCTACAATGAGCAGTTCTTC
- | TRBJ2-7 | - | TRBV7-2 | CASRRTASYEQYF | TGTGCCAGCAGACGGACGGCCTCCTACGAGCAGTACTTC
- | TRBJ2-3 | - | TRBV21-1 | CASNADRRYTDTQYF | TGTGCCAGCAATGCTGACCGGAGATACACAGATACGCAGTATTTT
- | TRBJ2-3 | - | TRBV11-3 | CASSFDYPTDTQYF | TGTGCCAGCAGCTTCGACTATCCCACAGATACGCAGTATTTT
- | TRBJ1-3 | TRBD1 | TRBV5-1 | CASSLGSGQGGNTIYF | TGCGCCAGCAGCTTGGGTTCGGGACAGGGGGGAAACACCATATATTTT
- | TRBJ2-7 | TRBD2 | TRBV7-8 | CASSPMGAGYYEQYF | TGTGCCAGCAGCCCCATGGGAGCGGGGTACTACGAGCAGTACTTC
- | TRBJ2-1 | TRBD2 | TRBV4-1 | CASSQAPRLAGGPGEQFF | TGCGCCAGCAGCCAGGCTCCACGACTAGCGGGGGGGCCGGGTGAGCAGTTCTTC
- | TRBJ2-5 | - | TRBV5-5 | CASSPPGHLYQETQYF | TGTGCCAGCAGCCCTCCGGGACACCTGTACCAAGAGACCCAGTACTTC
- | TRBJ2-3 | - | TRBV30 | CAWSFAEAAQYF | TGTGCCTGGAGTTTCGCCGAGGCCGCGCAGTATTTT
once | TRBJ1-6 | TRBD1 | TRBV30 | CAWTGGIYNSPLHF | TGTGCCTGGACAGGGGGGATCTATAATTCACCCCTCCACTTT
- | TRBJ2-1 | TRBD2 | TRBV7-2 | CASSFTSGGRDEQFF | TGTGCCAGCAGCTTTACTAGCGGGGGGCGGGATGAGCAGTTCTTC
- | TRBJ1-3 | - | TRBV7-2 | CASSLGQSSGNTIYF | TGTGCCAGCAGCCTGGGACAAAGCTCTGGAAACACCATATATTTT
- | TRBJ2-5 | TRBD1 | TRBV2 | CATALDRAQETQYF | TGTGCCACCGCCCTGGACAGGGCGCAAGAGACCCAGTACTTC
- | TRBJ2-2 | - | TRBV19 | CASSRQTDFGELFF | TGTGCCAGTAGTAGGCAGACAGACTTCGGGGAGCTGTTTTTT
- | TRBJ2-7 | - | TRBV30 | CAWSDNSYEQYF | TGTGCCTGGAGTGACAATTCCTACGAGCAGTACTTC